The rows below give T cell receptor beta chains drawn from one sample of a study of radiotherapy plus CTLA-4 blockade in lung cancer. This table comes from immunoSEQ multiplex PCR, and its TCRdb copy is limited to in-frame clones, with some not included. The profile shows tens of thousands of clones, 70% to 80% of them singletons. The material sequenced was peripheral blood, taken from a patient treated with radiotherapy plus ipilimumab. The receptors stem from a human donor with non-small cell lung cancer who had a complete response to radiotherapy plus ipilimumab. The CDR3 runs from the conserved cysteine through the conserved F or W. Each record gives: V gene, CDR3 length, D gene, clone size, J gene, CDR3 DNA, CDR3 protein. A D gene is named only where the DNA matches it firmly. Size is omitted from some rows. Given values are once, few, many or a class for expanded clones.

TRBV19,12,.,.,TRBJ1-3,TGTGCCAGTAGTATCCAGGGAAACACCATATATTTT,CASSIQGNTIYF
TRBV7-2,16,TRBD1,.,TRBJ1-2,TGTGCCAGCAGCATCCGAAGGACAGGGGGCGACTATGGCTACACCTTC,CASSIRRTGGDYGYTF
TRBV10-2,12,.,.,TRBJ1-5,TGCGCCAGCAGTGAATCCCGTCAGCCCCAGCATTTT,CASSESRQPQHF
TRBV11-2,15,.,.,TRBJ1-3,TGTGCCAGCAGCCGAGGAGTTGCGAAAGGAAACACCATATATTTT,CASSRGVAKGNTIYF
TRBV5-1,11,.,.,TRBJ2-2,TGCGCCAGCAAGGCGGGCGGGGAGCTGTTTTTT,CASKAGGELFF
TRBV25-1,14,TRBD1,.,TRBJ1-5,TGTGCCAGCAGCTGGACAGGGTCGAGTCAGCCCCAGCATTTT,CASSWTGSSQPQHF
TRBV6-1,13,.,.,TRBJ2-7,TGTGCCAGCAGCGGCAACAGGGATGGCGAGCAGTACTTC,CASSGNRDGEQYF
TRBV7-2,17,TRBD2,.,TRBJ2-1,TGTGCCAGCAGCTTGCTGGGGGGAGCGGGGGGGCGAAATGAGCAGTTCTTC,CASSLLGGAGGRNEQFF
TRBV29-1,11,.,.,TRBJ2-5,TGCAGCGTTGAGGTAAAACTGACCCAGTACTTC,CSVEVKLTQYF
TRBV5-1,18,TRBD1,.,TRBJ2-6,TGCGCCAGCAGCTTGGAAGGACAGGCGTTCTCTGGGGCCAACGTCCTGACTTTC,CASSLEGQAFSGANVLTF
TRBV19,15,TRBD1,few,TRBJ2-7,TGTGCCAGTAGTCCCCCGGGGACAGTTTCCTACGAGCAGTACTTC,CASSPPGTVSYEQYF
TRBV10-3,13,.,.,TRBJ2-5,TGTGCCATTGCGCAGGGGGGACAAGAGACCCAGTACTTC,CAIAQGGQETQYF
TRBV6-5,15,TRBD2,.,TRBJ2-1,TGTGCCAGCAGCCCAACTAGCGGGAGGGCTGGTGAGCAGTTCTTC,CASSPTSGRAGEQFF
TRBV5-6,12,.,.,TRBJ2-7,TGTGCCAGCAGCTTCACCAGCTACGAGCAGTACTTC,CASSFTSYEQYF
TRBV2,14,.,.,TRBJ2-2,TGTGCCAGCAGTCCTGGGCAGGGTACCGGGGAGCTGTTTTTT,CASSPGQGTGELFF
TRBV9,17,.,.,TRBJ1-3,TGTGCCAGCAGCGTAGAGGCTAGAGGGCAGGGGGGAAACACCATATATTTT,CASSVEARGQGGNTIYF
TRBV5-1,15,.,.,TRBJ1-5,TGCGCCAGCAGCTTGGGGTACGGTAGCAATCAGCCCCAGCATTTT,CASSLGYGSNQPQHF
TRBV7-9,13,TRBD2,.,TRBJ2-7,TGTGCCACCCAGCCCAGCGGGGATTACGAGCAGTACTTC,CATQPSGDYEQYF
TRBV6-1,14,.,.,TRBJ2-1,TGTGCCAGCAGTGAATCTCTCCCGGGGAATGAGCAGTTCTTC,CASSESLPGNEQFF
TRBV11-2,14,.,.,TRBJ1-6,TGTGCCAGCAGCTTAGACAGGGTTAATTCACCCCTCCACTTT,CASSLDRVNSPLHF
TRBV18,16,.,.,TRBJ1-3,TGTGCCAGCTCCCCCTTTGACAGCCAGGGAGGAAACACCATATATTTT,CASSPFDSQGGNTIYF
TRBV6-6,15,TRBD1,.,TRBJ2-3,TGTGCCAGCAGTTACCCAGGGACAGGGTTGGATACGCAGTATTTT,CASSYPGTGLDTQYF
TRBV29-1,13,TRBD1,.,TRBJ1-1,TGCAGCGTTGAGGGACAGGGGGCAACTGAAGCTTTCTTT,CSVEGQGATEAFF
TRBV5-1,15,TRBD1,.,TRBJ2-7,TGCGCCAGCAGCTCCGCCGGACAGGGACTGTACGAGCAGTACTTC,CASSSAGQGLYEQYF
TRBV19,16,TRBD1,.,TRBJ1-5,TGTGCCAGTATGGTAGGGACAGGGGCCCGCAATCAGCCCCAGCATTTT,CASMVGTGARNQPQHF
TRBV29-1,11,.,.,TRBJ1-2,TGCAGCGTTGGACAGCAGCAGGGCTACACCTTC,CSVGQQQGYTF
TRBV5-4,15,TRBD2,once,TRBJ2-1,TGTGCCAGCAGGCTAATAGCGGGGGGGCTTCAACGGCAGTTCTTC,CASRLIAGGLQRQFF
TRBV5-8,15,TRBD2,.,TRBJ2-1,TGTGCCAGCAGGGGACTAGCGGGAGGGAGGAATGAGCAGTTCTTC,CASRGLAGGRNEQFF
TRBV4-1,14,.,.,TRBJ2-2,TGCGCCAGCAGCCGTCCCCGGAACACCGGGGAGCTGTTTTTT,CASSRPRNTGELFF
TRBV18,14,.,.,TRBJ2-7,TGTGCCAGCTCACCTCCCGAGGGCCGCTACGAGCAGTACTTC,CASSPPEGRYEQYF
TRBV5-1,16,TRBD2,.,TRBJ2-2,TGCGCCAGCAGCTTGGATACAGCGGGAGTGCTTGGGGAGCTGTTTTTT,CASSLDTAGVLGELFF
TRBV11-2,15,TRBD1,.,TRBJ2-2,TGTGCCAGCAGCTCGACAGGGCCGTACACCGGGGAGCTGTTTTTT,CASSSTGPYTGELFF
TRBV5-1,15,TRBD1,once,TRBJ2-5,TGCGCCAGCAGCTTACAACAGGGGGGAAGAGAGACCCAGTACTTC,CASSLQQGGRETQYF
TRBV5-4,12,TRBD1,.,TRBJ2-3,TGTGCCAGCAGCCCGACAGGGGATACGCAGTATTTT,CASSPTGDTQYF
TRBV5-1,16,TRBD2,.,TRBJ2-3,TGCGCCAGCAGCGCACTAGCGGCGACTAGCACAGATACGCAGTATTTT,CASSALAATSTDTQYF
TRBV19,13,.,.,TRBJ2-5,TGTGCCAGTAGTCCTCGGGGGAAAGAGACCCAGTACTTC,CASSPRGKETQYF
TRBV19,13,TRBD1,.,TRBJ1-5,TGTGCCAGCGGGACAGGCCTAAATCAGCCCCAGCATTTT,CASGTGLNQPQHF
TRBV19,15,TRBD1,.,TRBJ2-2,TGTGCCAGTAATTCTGGGGACAGGTGGGGCGGGGAGCTGTTTTTT,CASNSGDRWGGELFF
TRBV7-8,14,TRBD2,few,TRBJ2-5,TGTGCCAGCAGCTGGGGACTAGAAGTTGAGACCCAGTACTTC,CASSWGLEVETQYF
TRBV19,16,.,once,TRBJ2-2,TGTGCCAGTAGACCCGCTAGGGGGAGCTCTACCGGGGAGCTGTTTTTT,CASRPARGSSTGELFF
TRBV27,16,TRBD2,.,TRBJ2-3,TGTGCCAGCAGTGACTTAGCGGGGCCCTACACAGATACGCAGTATTTT,CASSDLAGPYTDTQYF
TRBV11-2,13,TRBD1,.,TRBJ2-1,TGTGCCAGCAGCCTAGACAGGGCTAATGAGCAGTTCTTC,CASSLDRANEQFF
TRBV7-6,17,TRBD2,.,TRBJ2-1,TGTGCCAGCAGCCCACTCACCCGGGGGGGACCCTACAATGAGCAGTTCTTC,CASSPLTRGGPYNEQFF
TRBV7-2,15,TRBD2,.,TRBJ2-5,TGTGCCAGCAGCTTAAGGACTAGCGCGCAAGAGACCCAGTACTTC,CASSLRTSAQETQYF
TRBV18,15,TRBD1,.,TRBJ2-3,TGTGCCAGCTCACCCTCCAGGGGGCGCACAGATACGCAGTATTTT,CASSPSRGRTDTQYF
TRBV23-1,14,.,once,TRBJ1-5,TGCGCCAGCAGTCAAGACAAGAGCAATCAGCCCCAGCATTTT,CASSQDKSNQPQHF
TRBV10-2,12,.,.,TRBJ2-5,TGCGCCAGTGGGCAGTACCAAGAGACCCAGTACTTC,CASGQYQETQYF
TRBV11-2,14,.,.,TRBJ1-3,TGTGCCAGCACCTCCCGGGGGGAGGGAAACACCATATATTTT,CASTSRGEGNTIYF
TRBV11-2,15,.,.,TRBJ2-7,TGTGCCAGCAGCTTAGTAGGGGCGGCCTCCTACGAGCAGTACTTC,CASSLVGAASYEQYF
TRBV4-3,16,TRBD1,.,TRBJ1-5,TGCGCCAGCAGCCAAGGGACAGGGGGTGACAATCAGCCCCAGCATTTT,CASSQGTGGDNQPQHF